Listed below are T cell receptor beta chains from one sample, sequenced in a study of T cell responses to AZD1222 COVID-19 vaccine. Libraries were prepared by immunoSEQ multiplex PCR; TCRdb keeps only in-frame clonotypes and omits some of them. The repertoire holds around 170,000 clones, with 85% to 95% as singletons. Material: peripheral blood, obtained on day 0 of AZD1222 vaccination. Every receptor here comes from an adult in good health. Each CDR3 is given with its conserved first and last residue. The order of the fields is J gene, clone size, V gene, D gene, CDR3 DNA, CDR3 protein. A D gene is named only where the DNA matches it firmly. A row's size may be missing; if present it is once, few, many or a size class.

TRBJ1-1 NA TRBV18 TRBD1 TGTGCCAGCTCACGACGGACAGGGGGCAGCGACACTGAAGCTTTCTTT CASSRRTGGSDTEAFF
TRBJ1-2 NA TRBV3-1/TRBV3-2 NA TGTGCCAGCAGCCAAGATCGGGGGGACACCTGGTTCAAGGGGGTATATGGCTACACCTTC CASSQDRGDTWFKGVYGYTF
TRBJ2-6 NA TRBV24-1 NA TGTGCCACCAGTGGCCCATTAACAGGGTTTGGGGCCAACGTCCTGACTTTC CATSGPLTGFGANVLTF
TRBJ2-7 NA TRBV4-1 TRBD2 TGCGCCAGCAGCCTAGTTGCCCCATCAAGCGGGAGTACAACGTGGAACGAGCAGTACTTC CASSLVAPSSGSTTWNEQYF
TRBJ1-4 NA TRBV6-4 NA TGTGCCAGCAGTGAGGGGGTTGGAACTAATGAAAAACTGTTTTTT CASSEGVGTNEKLFF
TRBJ2-7 NA TRBV11-3 TRBD2 TGTGCCAGCAGCTCGAGCGGGAGAGAATCCTACGAGCAGTACTTC CASSSSGRESYEQYF
TRBJ2-3 NA TRBV6-4 NA TGTGCCAGCAGTGACTCGACCGGAGAGAATACAGATACGCAGTATTTT CASSDSTGENTDTQYF
TRBJ1-1 NA TRBV6-5 NA TGTGCCAGCACCGGGGCTTACACTGAAGCTTTCTTT CASTGAYTEAFF
TRBJ1-2 NA TRBV27 NA TGTGCCAGCAGTTTATACCCGCCGGGGGGAATGGATGGCTACACCTTC CASSLYPPGGMDGYTF
TRBJ2-7 NA TRBV18 NA TGTGCCAGCTCACCACTGCGGGCCACCTCCTACGAGCAGTACTTC CASSPLRATSYEQYF
TRBJ2-1 NA TRBV7-8 NA TGTGCCAGCAGCTCATCGGGCCGTAATGAGCAGTTCTTC CASSSSGRNEQFF
TRBJ2-5 NA TRBV5-1 NA TGCGCCAGCAGCTTGACGGGGGAGGAGACCCAGTACTTC CASSLTGEETQYF
TRBJ2-5 NA TRBV18 NA TGTGCCAGCTCACCAGGGCTAGCGCAAGAGACCCAGTACTTC CASSPGLAQETQYF
TRBJ2-7 NA TRBV11-2 NA TGTGCCAGCAGCGTCTCCTACGAGCAGTACTTC CASSVSYEQYF
TRBJ1-6 NA TRBV11-2 NA TGTGCCAGCAGCCCAGGGACAACAGATAATTCACCCCTCCACTTT CASSPGTTDNSPLHF
TRBJ2-7 NA TRBV5-5 NA TGTGCCAGCACCTACGAGCAGTACTTC CASTYEQYF
TRBJ1-3 NA TRBV7-2 NA TGTGCCAGCAGCGCCCGATCTGGAAACACCATATATTTT CASSARSGNTIYF
TRBJ2-7 NA TRBV3-1/TRBV3-2 NA TGTGCCAGCACCGCGACGACAGGGAGGTACGAGCAGTACTTC CASTATTGRYEQYF
TRBJ2-1 NA TRBV11-3 NA TGTGCCAGCAGCTTAGGATCCGCTCTAGGGGTCCGGAAGTCCTACAATGAGCAGTTCTTC CASSLGSALGVRKSYNEQFF
TRBJ2-7 NA TRBV12-3/TRBV12-4 TRBD2 TGTGCCAGCAGCTATAGCGGGAGTTACGAGCAGTACTTC CASSYSGSYEQYF
TRBJ2-3 NA TRBV5-1 TRBD2 TGCGCCAGCAGCTTGGGTTCTAGCGGAAGCACAGATACGCAGTATTTT CASSLGSSGSTDTQYF
TRBJ1-1 NA TRBV6-1 NA TGTGCCAGCAGTGACAGGGGTTTGAACACTGAAGCTTTCTTT CASSDRGLNTEAFF
TRBJ1-1 NA TRBV5-1 TRBD1 TGCGCCAGCCGGACAGGGGGCTCTGAAGCTTTCTTT CASRTGGSEAFF
TRBJ2-7 NA TRBV6-5 NA TGTGCCAGCAGTCCCTCGCCCAGCTACGAGCAGTACTTC CASSPSPSYEQYF
TRBJ1-2 NA TRBV30 NA TGTGCCTGCCCCGCGACAGCGTATGGCTACACCTTC CACPATAYGYTF
TRBJ2-2 NA TRBV5-1 TRBD2 TGCGCCAGCAGCTTGGGGCTAGCGGGAGGTGCCGGGGAGCTGTTTTTT CASSLGLAGGAGELFF
TRBJ1-1 NA TRBV12-3/TRBV12-4 NA TGTGCCAGCAGTGGACAGCGCGAAGCTTTCTTT CASSGQREAFF
TRBJ2-5 NA TRBV18 NA TGTGCCAGCTCATGGAATGCGGGACCCCAAGAGACCCAGTACTTC CASSWNAGPQETQYF
TRBJ2-1 NA TRBV5-6 TRBD1 TGTGCCAGCAGCGTGCGTGGGACAGGGCTACAAAAGGAGTTCTTC CASSVRGTGLQKEFF
TRBJ2-7 NA TRBV7-9 NA TGTGCCAGCAGCTTGGGGCAGGGCGGCGAGCAGTACTTC CASSLGQGGEQYF
TRBJ2-1 NA TRBV9 NA TGTGCCAGCAGCGTAGAATTATGGACAAACGCCGCGAATGAGCAGTTCTTC CASSVELWTNAANEQFF
TRBJ2-3 NA TRBV6-1 NA TGTGCCAGCAGTGAAGCGTGGGGAACGCAGTATTTT CASSEAWGTQYF
TRBJ1-2 NA TRBV4-2 NA TGTGCCAGCAGCCAGTCCTTAAGGGTAGATAACTATGGCTACACCTTC CASSQSLRVDNYGYTF
TRBJ2-1 NA TRBV6-2/TRBV6-3 TRBD2 TGTGCCAGCAGTTTCCGGGGGGTTCACAATGAGCAGTTCTTC CASSFRGVHNEQFF
TRBJ2-2 NA TRBV9 TRBD2 TGTGCCAGCAGCGTAGGGCGGGAGGGGCGCACCGGGGAGCTGTTTTTT CASSVGREGRTGELFF
TRBJ1-2 once TRBV12-3/TRBV12-4 TRBD1 TGTGCCAGCAGTTCCCGACAGGGGGTTGGCTACACCTTC CASSSRQGVGYTF
TRBJ1-2 NA TRBV5-1 TRBD1 TGCGCCAGCAGCTCGGCGCCTCAGGGGGCGAGGGGCTACACCTTC CASSSAPQGARGYTF
TRBJ1-5 NA TRBV24-1 TRBD1 TGTGCCACCAGTGCGGGGACAGCCGGGGATCAGCCCCAGCATTTT CATSAGTAGDQPQHF
TRBJ2-3 NA TRBV7-2 TRBD2 TGTGCCAGCAGCCCGGTAGCGGGAGATACGCAGTATTTT CASSPVAGDTQYF
TRBJ1-4 NA TRBV5-1 TRBD1 TGCGCCAGCAGCTTGGAAGGGGGCTTGGCTAATGAAAAACTGTTTTTT CASSLEGGLANEKLFF
TRBJ1-2 NA TRBV7-2 TRBD1 TGTGCCAGCAGCCCCCCCGGGACAGGGCTTAGTGGCTACACCTTC CASSPPGTGLSGYTF
TRBJ2-1 NA TRBV7-8 TRBD2 TGTGCCAGCAGCTTGCCCTTGGGACTAGCGGGAGCCCTTCTCAATGAGCAGTTCTTC CASSLPLGLAGALLNEQFF
TRBJ1-1 NA TRBV4-2 NA TGTGCCAGCAGCCAGGCCCGACAGCACATGAACACTGAAGCTTTCTTT CASSQARQHMNTEAFF
TRBJ1-1 NA TRBV6-5 NA TGTGCCAGCACCTCGGGGGGGGTTGGAGCTTTCTTT CASTSGGVGAFF
TRBJ2-1 NA TRBV28 NA TGTGCCAGCAGTTCGGTGGGGGATGAGCAGTTCTTC CASSSVGDEQFF
TRBJ2-5 few TRBV7-9 NA TGTGCCAGCAGCTTTGCAGACCCCCAAGAGACCCAGTACTTC CASSFADPQETQYF
TRBJ2-1 NA TRBV3-1/TRBV3-2 TRBD2 TGTGCCAGCAGCCAAGCGATGGGGGGGAGCTCCTACAATGAGCAGTTCTTC CASSQAMGGSSYNEQFF
TRBJ2-5 NA TRBV4-1 NA TGCGCCAGCACCCAAAGCGGAGGAGGCCAAGGGGAGACCCAGTACTTC CASTQSGGGQGETQYF
TRBJ1-2 NA TRBV28 TRBD1 TGTGCCAGCAGTCGCCACCCGGGACAGGGGGCCACCCGCTATGGCTACACCTTC CASSRHPGQGATRYGYTF
TRBJ2-7 NA TRBV6-5 TRBD1 TGTGCCAGCAATTGGACAGGGCCGACCTACGAGCAGTACTTC CASNWTGPTYEQYF
TRBJ2-3 once TRBV6-5 NA TGTGCCAGCAGTTACTTAGGAGATGTAGATACGCAGTATTTT CASSYLGDVDTQYF
TRBJ1-6 NA TRBV6-2/TRBV6-3 NA TGTGCCAGCAGTTACTCGATTCCCCGATCACCCCTCCACTTT CASSYSIPRSPLHF
TRBJ2-1 NA TRBV6-5 NA TGTGCCAGCACCTTCTACGGCGGGACAGCAGGAGAGCAGTTCTTC CASTFYGGTAGEQFF
TRBJ2-5 NA TRBV15 NA TGTGCCACCAGCAGCGTTAGCCAGGGGGGCCAAGAGACCCAGTACTTC CATSSVSQGGQETQYF
TRBJ2-6 NA TRBV15 NA TGTGCCACCAGTGCGGGTAGCGGGGCCAACGTCCTGACTTTC CATSAGSGANVLTF